The 17 T cell receptor beta chains given below trace back to one sample, sequenced in a study of blood T cell repertoires in COVID-19. The protocol was immunoSEQ multiplex PCR, while the TCRdb copy is restricted to in-frame clones and leaves out a portion. The table has about 210,000 clones, more than 75% seen once. The sequenced sample consisted of peripheral blood. The receptors here all came from a woman in her 70s with COVID-19, enrolled during active disease.

The V gene is TRBV7-2, the J gene TRBJ1-3; no clear D gene. V was shortened by 4 bases and J by 4 bases, with 14 bases between the two germline ends. This CDR3 spans 15 amino acids. The germline CDR1 and CDR2 sequences are SGHTA and FQGNSA. The DNA for the CDR3 is TGTGCCAGCAGCTCCCAGGCGGGCACAGGAAACACCATATATTTT. Its translation: CASSSQAGTGNTIYF.

The chain recombines TRBV28 with TRBJ1-1, with 7 bases that match TRBD1. This CDR3 spans 12 amino acids. V dropped 5 bases and J dropped 6; count of bases not matched to a gene: 3. Germline CDR1 is MDHEN and CDR2 is SYDVKM. Written as DNA, the CDR3 is TGTGCCAGCAGTCTTGGGACAGCTGAAGCTTTCTTT. Translation gives CASSLGTAEAFF.

This clone turned up a few times. This chain joins TRBV2 and TRBJ1-2; the match to TRBD1 covers 12 bases. Trimming removed 7 bases from V and 9 bases from J; junction bases left unmatched: 12. Germline-derived CDR1 and CDR2 are SNHLY and FYNNEI. The CDR3 sequence is 15 residues long. CDR3 sequence: CASTMPGTGGLSYTF. CDR3 sequence (DNA): TGTGCCAGCACTATGCCCGGGACAGGGGGCTTGAGCTACACCTTC.

This sequence joins TRBV5-6 and TRBJ1-2; D is unclear. The V gene lost 0 bases and the J gene lost 8 bases, with 14 bases spanning the gap. In germline, CDR1 is SGHDT, CDR2 YYEEEE. The CDR3 runs to 14 residues. The CDR3 DNA reads TGTGCCAGCAGCTTGGTGGTGGGCGATAACGGCTACACCTTC. Protein product: CASSLVVGDNGYTF.

The gene calls are TRBV20-1 and TRBJ1-1; no clear D. V was clipped by 7 bases and J by 1 base, with 7 bases between them. CDR1 DFQATT and CDR2 SNEGSKA come from the germline V gene (reference sequence). The CDR3 extends over 11 amino acids. The CDR3 spells CSVRENTEAFF. The CDR3 region has the DNA TGCAGTGTCCGGGAGAACACTGAAGCTTTCTTT.

The CDR3 region is CASSSAGTGFNTEAFF. CDR3 sequence (DNA): TGTGCCAGCAGCTCCGCCGGGACAGGGTTCAACACTGAAGCTTTCTTT. The J gene is TRBJ1-1, the V gene TRBV7-8, with TRBD1 matching 9 bases. The germline V gene has CDR1 SGHVS and CDR2 FQNEAQ. V lost 4 bases, J lost 2 bases, and 8 bases stayed unmatched. There are 16 residues in the CDR3.

This chain's CDR3 is CASTTSGRGETQYF. The CDR3 DNA sequence: TGTGCCAGCACAACTAGCGGGAGGGGGGAGACCCAGTACTTC. The V gene is TRBV3-1 (or the pseudogene TRBV3-2), the J gene TRBJ2-5; 13 nucleotides align to TRBD2. The CDR3 is 14 residues long. Trimming took 7 bases from V and 5 from J; bases not matched to a gene: 4. The germline V gene encodes CDR1 LGHDT and CDR2 YNNKEL (reference sequence).

The CDR3 bases are TGTGCCAGCAGCTTCGACCGACTAAACCGGGGCTATGGCTACACCTTC. As protein: CASSFDRLNRGYGYTF. This sequence joins TRBV5-8 and TRBJ1-2; D is unclear. V was trimmed by 2 bases and J by 4 bases, leaving 18 bases between them. Germline CDR1 and CDR2: SGHTS and YDEGEE. The CDR3 is 16 amino acids.

The chain is built from TRBV18 and TRBJ2-3; 13 nucleotides agree with TRBD2. Germline-derived CDR1 and CDR2 are KGHSH and LQKENI. CDR3 length: 18 residues. Germline trimming cut 5 bases from V and 0 bases from J; bases unmatched to any gene: 8. CDR3 region: CASSAIGTSGASTDTQYF. In DNA, the CDR3 is TGTGCCAGCTCAGCAATCGGGACTAGCGGGGCTAGCACAGATACGCAGTATTTT.

The chain links TRBV6-5 to TRBJ1-5; 9 bases match TRBD1. The V gene's germline CDR1 is MNHEY and CDR2 SVGAGI. CDR3 size: 13 residues. V lost 6 bases, J lost 6 bases, and 3 bases stayed unmatched. The CDR3 spells CASRGTGLQPQHF. The CDR3, as DNA: TGTGCCAGCAGAGGGACAGGGCTTCAGCCCCAGCATTTT.

The chain uses TRBV28 and TRBJ1-3; D remains unclear. With 7 bases removed from V and 4 bases from J, the gap between germline ends came to 11 bases. Germline V gene data show CDR1 as MDHEN and CDR2 as SYDVKM. This CDR3 is 13 amino acids long. CDR3 DNA sequence: TGTGCCAGCATTTGGACTCAAGGAAACACCATATATTTT. The encoded protein is CASIWTQGNTIYF.

V is TRBV30 and J is TRBJ1-5; D is uncertain. Deletions cut 2 bases from V and 6 bases from J, with 20 bases between. The CDR3 spans 16 residues. The V gene's germline CDR1 is GTSNPN and CDR2 SVGIG (reference sequence). For the CDR3, the DNA is TGTGCCTGGAGTTGGGAGAGCTCTTCGGGTCTTCAGCCCCAGCATTTT. As protein: CAWSWESSSGLQPQHF.

The chain is built from TRBV7-3 and TRBJ2-1; 11 bases agree with TRBD2. CDR1 and CDR2 from the germline V gene are SGHTA and FQGTGA. The V segment lost 5 bases and the J segment 7 bases; nucleotides outside the gene matches: 4. The CDR3 spans 14 residues. CDR3 loop: CASSLSGRANEQFF. CDR3 DNA sequence: TGTGCCAGCAGCCTTAGCGGGAGGGCGAATGAGCAGTTCTTC.

This clone appeared a few times. The genes are TRBV19 and TRBJ1-4; TRBD1 agrees at 7 bases. CDR1 LNHDA and CDR2 SQIVND come from the germline V gene (reference sequence). The CDR3 is 15 amino acids. V gave up 9 bases and J gave up 0 bases; unmatched junction bases: 7. The CDR3 spells CASRDSSATNEKLFF. The CDR3 DNA reads as TGTGCCAGCCGGGACAGTTCGGCAACTAATGAAAAACTGTTTTTT.

The CDR3 reads CSAPRVQGGTEAFF. Here the CDR3 DNA reads TGCAGCGCCCCACGGGTCCAGGGGGGCACTGAAGCTTTCTTT. This chain connects TRBV29-1 to TRBJ1-1; 7 bases align to TRBD1. V lost 7 bases, J lost 4 bases, and 12 bases stayed unmatched. Germline CDR1 reads SQVTM; CDR2 reads ANQGSEA. This CDR3 comprises 14 residues. The whole variable domain, remainder taken from reference TRBV29-1 and TRBJ1-1, is SAVISQKPSRDICQRGTSLTIQCQVDSQVTMMFWYRQQPGQSLTLIATANQGSEATYESGFVIDKFPISRPNLTFSTLTVSNMSPEDSSIYLCSAPRVQGGTEAFFGQGTRLTVV.

CDR3 nucleotides: TGTGCCAGCAGTAGGGGACTACTCCCCGCGATCTACGAGCAGTACTTC. Translated: CASSRGLLPAIYEQYF. The gene calls are TRBV2 and TRBJ2-7; 7 bases are a match to TRBD2. The germline CDR1 and CDR2 sequences are SNHLY and FYNNEI. Trimming took 5 bases from V and 3 from J; bases not matched to a gene: 13. The CDR3 has 16 amino acids.

The V gene is TRBV7-2, the J gene TRBJ2-3; 7 positions match TRBD1. The V and J ends lost 5 bases and 6 bases, in that order; junction bases with no gene match: 11. Germline-derived CDR1 and CDR2 are SGHTA and FQGNSA. The CDR3 is made up of 15 amino acids. CDR3 nucleotides: TGTGCCAGCAGCCCGGCGACAGGGACCAAGGATACGCAGTATTTT. Its translation: CASSPATGTKDTQYF.